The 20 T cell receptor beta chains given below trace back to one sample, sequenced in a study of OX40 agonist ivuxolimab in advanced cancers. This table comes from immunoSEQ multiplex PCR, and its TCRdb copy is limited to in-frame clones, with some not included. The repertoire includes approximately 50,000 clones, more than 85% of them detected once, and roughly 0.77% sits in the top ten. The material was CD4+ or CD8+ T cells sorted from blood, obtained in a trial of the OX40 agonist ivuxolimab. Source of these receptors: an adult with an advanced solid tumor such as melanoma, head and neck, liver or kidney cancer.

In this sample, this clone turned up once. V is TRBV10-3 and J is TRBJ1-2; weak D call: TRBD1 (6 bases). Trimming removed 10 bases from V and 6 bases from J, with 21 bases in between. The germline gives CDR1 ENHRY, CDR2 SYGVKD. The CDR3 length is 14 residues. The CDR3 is CATWQGQGSDGYTF. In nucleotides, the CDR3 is TGTGCCACATGGCAGGGGCAGGGGTCGGATGGCTACACCTTC.

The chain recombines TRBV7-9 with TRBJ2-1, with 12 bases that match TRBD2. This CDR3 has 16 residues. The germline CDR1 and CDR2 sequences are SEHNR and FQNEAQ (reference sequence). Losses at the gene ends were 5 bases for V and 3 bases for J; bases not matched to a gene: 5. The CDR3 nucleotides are TGTGCCAGCAGCCCGTGGACTAGCGGGAACTACAATGAGCAGTTCTTC. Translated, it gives CASSPWTSGNYNEQFF.

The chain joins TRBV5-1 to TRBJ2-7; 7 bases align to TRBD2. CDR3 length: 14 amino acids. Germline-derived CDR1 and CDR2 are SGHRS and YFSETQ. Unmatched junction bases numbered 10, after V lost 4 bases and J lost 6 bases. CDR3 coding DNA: TGCGCCAGCAGCACCCGGACTAGAGGGTTCGAGCAGTACTTC. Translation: CASSTRTRGFEQYF.

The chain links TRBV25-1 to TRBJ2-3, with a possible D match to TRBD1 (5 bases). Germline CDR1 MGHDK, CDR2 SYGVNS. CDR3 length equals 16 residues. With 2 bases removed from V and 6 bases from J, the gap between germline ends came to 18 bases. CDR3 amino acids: CASSEGARVTGDTQYF. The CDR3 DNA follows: TGTGCCAGCAGTGAAGGGGCCAGGGTAACAGGCGATACGCAGTATTTT.

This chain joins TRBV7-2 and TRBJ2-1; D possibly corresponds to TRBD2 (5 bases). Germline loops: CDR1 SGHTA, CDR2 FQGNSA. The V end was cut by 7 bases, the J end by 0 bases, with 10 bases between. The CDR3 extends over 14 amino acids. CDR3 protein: CASKETTSYNEQFF. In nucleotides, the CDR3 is TGTGCCAGCAAAGAGACTACCTCCTACAATGAGCAGTTCTTC.

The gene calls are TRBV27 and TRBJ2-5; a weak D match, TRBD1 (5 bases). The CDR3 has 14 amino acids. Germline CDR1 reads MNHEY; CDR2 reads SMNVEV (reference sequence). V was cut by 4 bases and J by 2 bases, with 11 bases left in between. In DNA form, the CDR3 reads TGTGCCAGCAGTTCCGAACAGGTTCAAGAGACCCAGTACTTC. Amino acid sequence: CASSSEQVQETQYF.

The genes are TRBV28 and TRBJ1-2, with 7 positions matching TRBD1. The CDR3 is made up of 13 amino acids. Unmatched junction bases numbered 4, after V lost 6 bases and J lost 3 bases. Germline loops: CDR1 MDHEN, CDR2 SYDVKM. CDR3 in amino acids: CASRRTGDYGYTF. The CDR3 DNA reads TGTGCCAGCAGGAGAACAGGGGACTATGGCTACACCTTC.

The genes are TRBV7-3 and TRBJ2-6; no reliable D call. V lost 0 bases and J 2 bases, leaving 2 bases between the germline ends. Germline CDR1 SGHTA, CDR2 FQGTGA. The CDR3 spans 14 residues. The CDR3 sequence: CASSLTPGANVLTF. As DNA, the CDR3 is TGTGCCAGCAGCTTAACACCTGGGGCCAACGTCCTGACTTTC.

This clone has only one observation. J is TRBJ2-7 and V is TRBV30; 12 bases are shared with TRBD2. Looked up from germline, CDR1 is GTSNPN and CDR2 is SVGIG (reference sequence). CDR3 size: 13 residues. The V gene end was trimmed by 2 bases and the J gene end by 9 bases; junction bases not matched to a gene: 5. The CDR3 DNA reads TGTGCCTGGAGTCCCGGACTAGCGGGGTCGCAGTACTTC. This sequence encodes CAWSPGLAGSQYF.

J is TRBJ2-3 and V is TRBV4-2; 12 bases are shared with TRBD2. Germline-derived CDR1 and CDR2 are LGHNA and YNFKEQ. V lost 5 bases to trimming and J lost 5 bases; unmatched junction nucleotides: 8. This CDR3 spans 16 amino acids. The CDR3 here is CASSKGLAGSRDTQYF. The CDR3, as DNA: TGTGCCAGCAGCAAAGGACTAGCGGGAAGTAGAGATACGCAGTATTTT.

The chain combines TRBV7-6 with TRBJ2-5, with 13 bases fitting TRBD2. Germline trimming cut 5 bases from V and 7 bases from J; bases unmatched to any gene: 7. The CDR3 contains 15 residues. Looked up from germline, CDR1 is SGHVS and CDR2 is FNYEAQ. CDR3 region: CASSRGLAGVGTQYF. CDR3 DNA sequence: TGTGCCAGCAGCCGAGGACTAGCGGGAGTTGGGACCCAGTACTTC. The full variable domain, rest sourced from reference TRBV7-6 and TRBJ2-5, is GAGVSQSPRYKVTKRGQDVALRCDPISGHVSLYWYRQALGQGPEFLTYFNYEAQQDKSGLPNDRFSAERPEGSISTLTIQRTEQRDSAMYRCASSRGLAGVGTQYFGPGTRLLVL.

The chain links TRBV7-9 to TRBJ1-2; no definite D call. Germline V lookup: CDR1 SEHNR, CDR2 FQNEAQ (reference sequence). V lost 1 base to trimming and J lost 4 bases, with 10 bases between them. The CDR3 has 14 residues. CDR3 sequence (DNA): TGTGCCAGCAGCTTAGGGGCGGGGAGCTATGGCTACACCTTC. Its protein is CASSLGAGSYGYTF.

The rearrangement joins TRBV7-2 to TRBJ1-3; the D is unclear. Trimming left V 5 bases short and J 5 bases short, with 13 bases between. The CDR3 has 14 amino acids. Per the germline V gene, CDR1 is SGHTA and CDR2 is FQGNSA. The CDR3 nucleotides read TGTGCCAGCAGCCCCCCCGGACGGCGAAACACCATATATTTT. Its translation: CASSPPGRRNTIYF. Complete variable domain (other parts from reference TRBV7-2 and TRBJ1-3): GAGVSQSPSNKVTEKGKDVELRCDPISGHTALYWYRQSLGQGLEFLIYFQGNSAPDKSGLPSDRFSAERTGGSVSTLTIQRTQQEDSAVYLCASSPPGRRNTIYFGEGSWLTVV.

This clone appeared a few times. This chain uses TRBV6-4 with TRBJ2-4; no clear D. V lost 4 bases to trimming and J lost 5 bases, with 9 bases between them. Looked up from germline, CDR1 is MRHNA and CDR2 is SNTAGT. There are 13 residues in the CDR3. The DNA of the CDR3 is TGTGCCAGCAGTGCCTCCGCGGAAAACATTCAGTACTTC. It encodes CASSASAENIQYF.

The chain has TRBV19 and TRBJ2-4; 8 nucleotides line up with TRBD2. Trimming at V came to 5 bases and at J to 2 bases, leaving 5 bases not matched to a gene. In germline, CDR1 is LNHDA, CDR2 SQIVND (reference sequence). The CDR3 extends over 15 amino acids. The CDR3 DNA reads TGTGCCAGTAGTCCCGGGGGGGCAACCAAAAACATTCAGTACTTC. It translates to CASSPGGATKNIQYF.

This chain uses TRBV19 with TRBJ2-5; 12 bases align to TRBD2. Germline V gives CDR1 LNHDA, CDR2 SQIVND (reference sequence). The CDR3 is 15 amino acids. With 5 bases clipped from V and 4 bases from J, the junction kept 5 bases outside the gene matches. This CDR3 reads CASSGGLAGIETQYF. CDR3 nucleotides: TGTGCCAGTAGTGGAGGACTAGCGGGAATAGAGACCCAGTACTTC.

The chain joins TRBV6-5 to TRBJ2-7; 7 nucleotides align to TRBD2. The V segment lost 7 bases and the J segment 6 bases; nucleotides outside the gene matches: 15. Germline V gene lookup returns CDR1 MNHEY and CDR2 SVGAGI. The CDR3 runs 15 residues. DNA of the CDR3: TGTGCCAGCAAGGTAGCGGGTGCCCCTCGGGGCGAGCAGTACTTC. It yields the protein CASKVAGAPRGEQYF.

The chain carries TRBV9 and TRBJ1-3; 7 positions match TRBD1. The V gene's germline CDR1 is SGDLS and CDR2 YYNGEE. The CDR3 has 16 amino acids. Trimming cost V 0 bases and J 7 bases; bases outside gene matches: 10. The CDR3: CASSVEVGDSRNTIYF. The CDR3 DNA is TGTGCCAGCAGCGTAGAGGTAGGGGACAGCCGTAACACCATATATTTT.

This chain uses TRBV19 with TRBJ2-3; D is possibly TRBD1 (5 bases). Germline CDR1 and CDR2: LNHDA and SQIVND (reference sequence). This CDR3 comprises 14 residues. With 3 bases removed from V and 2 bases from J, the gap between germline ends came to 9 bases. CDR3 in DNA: TGTGCCAGTAGTATCGGCGGACACACAGATACGCAGTATTTT. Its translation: CASSIGGHTDTQYF.

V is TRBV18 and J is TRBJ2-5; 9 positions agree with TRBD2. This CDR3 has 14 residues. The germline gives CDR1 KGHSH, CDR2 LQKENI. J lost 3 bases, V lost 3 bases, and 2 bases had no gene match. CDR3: CASSPRLAEETQYF. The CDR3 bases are TGTGCCAGCTCACCTCGACTAGCGGAAGAGACCCAGTACTTC.